This TCR beta chain originates from a study of beta chain features in type 1 diabetes (dated by TCRdb to 2016 to 2019). As for the study more broadly: Mean age, gender distribution, total cell number and subset yield were not different between patients and healthy donors. A total of some 110 million sorted cells were examined across all samples, and a strong correlation was observed between cell number per subset and RNA yield. In the study, TCRB repertoires of sorted circulating CD4+ T cell subsets from recently diagnosed type 1 diabetes patients were compared with those of matched healthy donors. Naive and central memory subsets were obtained from all 30 or so donors, but regulatory and stem cell-like memory subsets were isolated from only 8 patients and roughly 8 healthy donors.

A single peripheral blood draw of approximately 120 mL on average was collected from each donor into heparinised tubes. A BD FACSAria II was used to sort naive, central memory, regulatory and stem cell-like memory CD4+ T cells with a panel that included CD45RO, CCR7, CD25, CD127, CD95 and CD27. Purity was above 98% for every sorted population. PBMCs were separated immediately by Lymphoprep density gradient centrifugation and were stained directly, without being cultured. So that batch effects would be minimized, each experiment stained and sorted samples in pairs, pairing one healthy donor with one patient. The sample holds a few counts of this clone. The target of this receptor is not known. No qualities accompany the bases; no much larger clone lies one base away. The High Capacity cDNA Reverse Transcription Kit was used to reverse transcribe all of the isolated RNA, meaning that expressed TCRB transcripts were what got sequenced. Deep immunoSEQ sequencing was applied to naive, central memory and regulatory T cell samples, giving an average of about 3.8 million total reads per sample. After sorted cells were lysed in RLT buffer, RNA was extracted with DNase-treated RNeasy Micro or Mini kits, with the choice depending on cell number. Each cell subset was processed on its own to prevent cross-contamination, while patient and healthy donor samples were processed together. The immunoSEQ multiplex PCR was used to amplify TCRB sequences from cDNA, generating 87-bp fragments that spanned the CDR3 region. Amplicons were sequenced on the Illumina HiSeq platform. From the authors' description of their analysis: PCR bias was corrected computationally using synthetic template baselines, and reads within Hamming distance 2 were collapsed, with unmergeable singletons discarded. Reads were aligned against IMGT to assign V, D and J genes, CDR3 length and insertions or deletions at six rearrangement sites. Within each subset, clonotype counts were normalized to the number of sorted cells before true diversity and Gini coefficients were calculated with the tcR R package. Repertoire sharing was quantified using the overlap coefficient calculated on TCRB nucleotide sequences. Imported from immuneACCESS, the table was reduced by TCRdb to in-frame sequences with V and J called. These copies leave out some clones; in studies compared against another copy, an unresolved V gene accounts for under half, and the cause of the remainder is not known. For V, J and clone size, that table is used; D and trimming come from the DNA. Here the sample has 150,000 to 200,000 clones; over 6% occur a single time. Around 0.5% of the sample is in the top ten clones.

Results the study describes overall, beyond this receptor: The naive, central memory and regulatory TCRB repertoires appeared to resemble one another more closely among patients than among healthy donors. Shorter templates might have been favored by PCR, but patient and control samples were amplified and corrected together, so both groups would have been affected equally by any skew. Because cDNA was sequenced instead of genomic DNA, activated cells with high expression could be over-represented, although the groups did not differ in activation or CD3 levels. Fewer insertions and more nucleotide deletions at VDJ recombination sites were observed in patients with type 1 diabetes, implying thymic rearrangement abnormalities. Type 1 diabetes patients showed a moderate but significant shortening of TCRB CDR3 length in all four CD4+ subsets. Because small numbers of individuals were included in the HLA sub-analyses, any influence of HLA type on TCRB rearrangement was left unresolved.

The V end gives up 0 bases and the J end 4 bases, leaving 4 bases in the junction not matched to a gene. The CDR3 covers 15 residues, taking in both the cysteine and the phenylalanine. Just CDR3 DNA is preserved here, 45 bases in frame from base 1. For CDR1 and CDR2, the germline V gene lists SGHRS and YFSETQ. The receptor comes from a man younger than 35 with type 1 diabetes. The sequence is built from TRBV5-1 and TRBJ2-3; the junction holds 8 bases that match TRBD2. The sequenced sample was central memory CD4+ T cells from blood. The DNA reads TGCGCCAGCAGCTTGGGGGCGGGAGGCGCAGATACGCAGTATTTT. Its translation is CASSLGAGGADTQYF. Reference TRBV5-1 and TRBJ2-3 proteins supply the regions before and after the CDR3; the full variable domain is: KAGVTQTPRYLIKTRGQQVTLSCSPISGHRSVSWYQQTPGQGLQFLFEYFSETQRNKGNFPGRFSGRQFSNSRSEMNVSTLELGDSALYLCASSLGAGGADTQYFGPGTRLTVL.